This is a list of T cell receptor beta chains from one sample in a study of cytomegalovirus exposure and HLA in healthy donors. Data came from immunoSEQ multiplex PCR; TCRdb stores just in-frame clones and leaves some out. The sample yields 130,000 or so clones, approximately 80% seen once. The sequenced sample was PBMCs. Every receptor here comes from a young man in good health and CMV-seronegative. The CDR3 runs from the conserved cysteine through the conserved F or W. Fields, in order: clone size, V gene, D gene, J gene, CDR3 protein, CDR3 DNA. The D gene is left open where the match is weak. Some rows mark clone size as missing; the rest say once, few, many or name a class of expanded clone.

clone_size: -
v_call: TRBV10-3
d_call: TRBD1
j_call: TRBJ2-6
cdr3_aa: CANSRTGADTSGANVLTF
cdr3_nt: TGTGCCAACTCCAGGACAGGGGCCGATACCTCTGGGGCCAACGTCCTGACTTTC

clone_size: -
v_call: TRBV5-4
d_call: -
j_call: TRBJ2-7
cdr3_aa: CASGLQDSYEQYF
cdr3_nt: TGTGCCAGCGGTCTACAGGACTCCTACGAGCAGTACTTC

clone_size: -
v_call: TRBV2
d_call: TRBD2
j_call: TRBJ2-1
cdr3_aa: CASSGGAGGGHSYEQFF
cdr3_nt: TGTGCCAGCAGTGGCGGAGCGGGGGGAGGCCATTCGTATGAGCAGTTCTTC

clone_size: once
v_call: TRBV4-2
d_call: -
j_call: TRBJ1-5
cdr3_aa: CASAPPEGQPQHF
cdr3_nt: TGTGCCAGCGCCCCACCCGAGGGTCAGCCCCAGCATTTT

clone_size: -
v_call: TRBV6-4
d_call: TRBD1
j_call: TRBJ1-1
cdr3_aa: CASSEYGTGGPSTEAFF
cdr3_nt: TGTGCCAGCAGTGAATACGGGACAGGGGGGCCGAGCACTGAAGCTTTCTTT

clone_size: -
v_call: TRBV6-1
d_call: -
j_call: TRBJ2-3
cdr3_aa: CASRERQRADTQYF
cdr3_nt: TGTGCCAGCAGGGAGAGGCAGCGAGCAGATACGCAGTATTTT

clone_size: -
v_call: TRBV5-1
d_call: -
j_call: TRBJ2-3
cdr3_aa: CASRRLGIPTDTQYF
cdr3_nt: TGCGCCAGCCGACGACTCGGGATCCCCACAGATACGCAGTATTTT

clone_size: -
v_call: TRBV19
d_call: TRBD1
j_call: TRBJ2-1
cdr3_aa: CASSPPGGWNEQFF
cdr3_nt: TGTGCCAGTAGTCCCCCAGGGGGCTGGAATGAGCAGTTCTTC

clone_size: -
v_call: TRBV19
d_call: -
j_call: TRBJ1-1
cdr3_aa: CASSSLTGRGEAFF
cdr3_nt: TGTGCCAGTAGCTCCCTTACGGGTCGGGGAGAGGCTTTCTTT

clone_size: -
v_call: TRBV11-2
d_call: TRBD2
j_call: TRBJ2-4
cdr3_aa: CASSLYGAGGAKNIQYF
cdr3_nt: TGTGCCAGCAGCTTATATGGGGCCGGGGGGGCCAAAAACATTCAGTACTTC

clone_size: -
v_call: TRBV15
d_call: -
j_call: TRBJ2-6
cdr3_aa: CALTGQGTGANVLTF
cdr3_nt: TGTGCTCTAACGGGGCAGGGGACTGGGGCCAACGTCCTGACTTTC

clone_size: few
v_call: TRBV29-1
d_call: -
j_call: TRBJ1-2
cdr3_aa: CSVEDFRQAAGYTF
cdr3_nt: TGCAGCGTTGAAGACTTCAGACAGGCGGCTGGCTACACCTTC

clone_size: -
v_call: TRBV27
d_call: TRBD1
j_call: TRBJ1-4
cdr3_aa: CASSSLTGTEKLFF
cdr3_nt: TGTGCCAGCAGTTCCCTGACAGGGACTGAAAAACTGTTTTTT

clone_size: -
v_call: TRBV7-9
d_call: -
j_call: TRBJ1-2
cdr3_aa: CASSFYSTTNYGYTF
cdr3_nt: TGTGCCAGCAGCTTTTACAGTACGACTAACTATGGCTACACCTTC

clone_size: -
v_call: TRBV27
d_call: -
j_call: TRBJ1-2
cdr3_aa: CASSLIGGTLVGYTF
cdr3_nt: TGTGCCAGCAGTTTAATCGGGGGTACTTTAGTCGGCTACACCTTC

clone_size: few
v_call: TRBV29-1
d_call: -
j_call: TRBJ1-2
cdr3_aa: CSVEEYGPKDGYTF
cdr3_nt: TGCAGCGTTGAAGAATATGGGCCCAAGGATGGCTACACCTTC

clone_size: few
v_call: TRBV7-8
d_call: -
j_call: TRBJ1-4
cdr3_aa: CASSPVGQTNEKLFF
cdr3_nt: TGTGCCAGCAGCCCCGTTGGACAGACTAATGAAAAACTGTTTTTT

clone_size: -
v_call: TRBV27
d_call: TRBD1
j_call: TRBJ2-2
cdr3_aa: CASRGTGTGELFF
cdr3_nt: TGTGCCAGCAGAGGGACAGGGACCGGGGAGCTGTTTTTT

clone_size: -
v_call: TRBV7-9
d_call: TRBD2
j_call: TRBJ2-5
cdr3_aa: CASSLPRTSSQETQYF
cdr3_nt: TGTGCCAGCAGCTTACCGCGGACTAGCAGCCAAGAGACCCAGTACTTC

clone_size: -
v_call: TRBV7-2
d_call: -
j_call: TRBJ2-7
cdr3_aa: CASSLVGLATYEQYF
cdr3_nt: TGTGCCAGCAGCTTAGTTGGTCTAGCAACCTACGAGCAGTACTTC

clone_size: -
v_call: TRBV7-9
d_call: TRBD2
j_call: TRBJ2-2
cdr3_aa: CASSRWGGRPSGDTGELFF
cdr3_nt: TGTGCCAGCAGCCGCTGGGGAGGACGGCCTAGCGGGGACACCGGGGAGCTGTTTTTT

clone_size: -
v_call: TRBV19
d_call: TRBD1
j_call: TRBJ2-7
cdr3_aa: CASSRQGDDEQYF
cdr3_nt: TGTGCCAGTAGTCGTCAGGGGGATGACGAGCAGTACTTC

clone_size: -
v_call: TRBV6-6
d_call: TRBD1
j_call: TRBJ1-1
cdr3_aa: CASSYLTGDRATEAFF
cdr3_nt: TGTGCCAGCAGTTACCTGACGGGGGACAGGGCAACTGAAGCTTTCTTT

clone_size: -
v_call: TRBV25-1
d_call: TRBD2
j_call: TRBJ2-3
cdr3_aa: CATTRGASTDTQYF
cdr3_nt: TGTGCCACCACGCGGGGGGCCAGCACAGATACGCAGTATTTT

clone_size: -
v_call: TRBV5-1
d_call: TRBD1
j_call: TRBJ2-2
cdr3_aa: CASSLGQGAPNTGELFF
cdr3_nt: TGCGCCAGCAGCTTGGGACAGGGGGCACCGAACACCGGGGAGCTGTTTTTT

clone_size: -
v_call: TRBV5-6
d_call: -
j_call: TRBJ1-5
cdr3_aa: CASAKHNQPQHF
cdr3_nt: TGTGCCAGCGCCAAACACAATCAGCCCCAGCATTTT

clone_size: -
v_call: TRBV7-3
d_call: -
j_call: TRBJ2-1
cdr3_aa: CASSLQGYNEQFF
cdr3_nt: TGTGCCAGCAGCTTACAGGGCTACAATGAGCAGTTCTTC

clone_size: -
v_call: TRBV7-2
d_call: TRBD2
j_call: TRBJ2-1
cdr3_aa: CASSLSPSGGRNEQFF
cdr3_nt: TGTGCCAGCAGCTTAAGTCCTAGCGGGGGAAGGAATGAGCAGTTCTTC